This is a list of T cell receptor beta chains from one sample in a study of blood T cell repertoires in COVID-19. Data came from immunoSEQ multiplex PCR; TCRdb stores just in-frame clones and leaves some out. The table records around 260,000 clones, roughly 80% of them present only once. The sequenced material came from peripheral blood. These TCRs come from a woman in her forties or fifties who had recovered from COVID-19. CDR3s include the opening cysteine and the closing phenylalanine or tryptophan. The order of the fields is clone size, V gene, J gene, D gene, CDR3 DNA, CDR3 protein. D genes are given only for firm matches. Only part of the rows carry a size: once, few, many, or a class if the clone is expanded.

clone_size: .
v_call: TRBV7-9
j_call: TRBJ2-7
d_call: .
cdr3_nt: TGTGCCAGCAGCCCCCGGGACAAATCCTACGAGCAGTACTTC
cdr3_aa: CASSPRDKSYEQYF

clone_size: .
v_call: TRBV15
j_call: TRBJ1-6
d_call: .
cdr3_nt: TGTGCCACCAGCAGAGTGGGGCCGCGGGGGGATTCACCCCTCCACTTT
cdr3_aa: CATSRVGPRGDSPLHF

clone_size: .
v_call: TRBV4-3
j_call: TRBJ2-3
d_call: TRBD2
cdr3_nt: TGCGCCAGCAGCCAAGGACTAGCGGGGGGCACAGATACGCAGTATTTT
cdr3_aa: CASSQGLAGGTDTQYF

clone_size: .
v_call: TRBV4-3
j_call: TRBJ2-7
d_call: TRBD1
cdr3_nt: TGCGCCAGCAGCCAAGGCGCGGTCGGACAGGGGGGCGAGCAGTACTTC
cdr3_aa: CASSQGAVGQGGEQYF

clone_size: .
v_call: TRBV4-2
j_call: TRBJ2-3
d_call: TRBD2
cdr3_nt: TGTGCCAGCAGCCAAGATTGGAGTCTAGCGGGGGGTGTATCAGATACGCAGTATTTT
cdr3_aa: CASSQDWSLAGGVSDTQYF

clone_size: once
v_call: TRBV28
j_call: TRBJ1-1
d_call: TRBD1
cdr3_nt: TGTGCCAGCAGTCCGGGGACAGGACTAGAAGCTTTCTTT
cdr3_aa: CASSPGTGLEAFF

clone_size: .
v_call: TRBV5-1
j_call: TRBJ2-3
d_call: TRBD2
cdr3_nt: TGCGCCAGCAGCTTGGCGCCTAGCGGGGGAACAGATACGCAGTATTTT
cdr3_aa: CASSLAPSGGTDTQYF

clone_size: .
v_call: TRBV7-9
j_call: TRBJ2-5
d_call: .
cdr3_nt: TGTGCCAGCAGCCGAGAGGCGGAGACCCAGTACTTC
cdr3_aa: CASSREAETQYF

clone_size: .
v_call: TRBV28
j_call: TRBJ1-4
d_call: .
cdr3_nt: TGTGCCAGCAGTGCCCGGAATGAAAAACTGTTTTTT
cdr3_aa: CASSARNEKLFF

clone_size: .
v_call: TRBV2
j_call: TRBJ2-6
d_call: .
cdr3_nt: TGTGCCAGCAGGGACAGACTCCTCTCTGGGGCCAACGTCCTGACTTTC
cdr3_aa: CASRDRLLSGANVLTF

clone_size: many
v_call: TRBV6-2/TRBV6-3
j_call: TRBJ2-1
d_call: .
cdr3_nt: TGTGCCAGCAGTTATGGACTTAACAATGAGCAGTTCTTC
cdr3_aa: CASSYGLNNEQFF

clone_size: .
v_call: TRBV11-1
j_call: TRBJ1-1
d_call: .
cdr3_nt: TGTGCCAGCAGCTTAGGGGGCGAATACACTGAAGCTTTCTTT
cdr3_aa: CASSLGGEYTEAFF

clone_size: .
v_call: TRBV18
j_call: TRBJ2-3
d_call: TRBD2
cdr3_nt: TGTGCCAGCTCACCACCTAGCGGGGGGCCCGCCGCTACGCAGTATTTT
cdr3_aa: CASSPPSGGPAATQYF

clone_size: once
v_call: TRBV4-3
j_call: TRBJ2-2
d_call: TRBD1
cdr3_nt: TGCGCCAGCAGCCCTAGACAGGGAGTGAACACCGGGGAGCTGTTTTTT
cdr3_aa: CASSPRQGVNTGELFF

clone_size: once
v_call: TRBV6-2/TRBV6-3
j_call: TRBJ2-7
d_call: TRBD2
cdr3_nt: TGTGCCAGCAGTTATCAGGGACTAGCGGGATACGAGCAGTACTTC
cdr3_aa: CASSYQGLAGYEQYF

clone_size: .
v_call: TRBV7-3
j_call: TRBJ2-2
d_call: TRBD1
cdr3_nt: TGTGCCAGCAGCTTTTCAGGGGGAACCGGGGAGCTGTTTTTT
cdr3_aa: CASSFSGGTGELFF

clone_size: .
v_call: TRBV7-2
j_call: TRBJ2-3
d_call: .
cdr3_nt: TGTGCCAGCAGCTTAGTGGCGGGGGCCAGCACAGATACGCAGTATTTT
cdr3_aa: CASSLVAGASTDTQYF

clone_size: .
v_call: TRBV5-8
j_call: TRBJ1-1
d_call: .
cdr3_nt: TGTGCCAGCAGCTTGACGGGGTTGGCTGAAGCTTTCTTT
cdr3_aa: CASSLTGLAEAFF

clone_size: .
v_call: TRBV11-3
j_call: TRBJ2-2
d_call: .
cdr3_nt: TGTGCCAGCAGCTTAAGAGGGGAGGCCGGGGAGCTGTTTTTT
cdr3_aa: CASSLRGEAGELFF

clone_size: .
v_call: TRBV5-1
j_call: TRBJ2-3
d_call: TRBD1
cdr3_nt: TGCGCCAGCAGCCGGGGGACAGGGGTAGGGGATACGCAGTATTTT
cdr3_aa: CASSRGTGVGDTQYF

clone_size: .
v_call: TRBV9
j_call: TRBJ2-7
d_call: .
cdr3_nt: TGTGCCAGCAGCGTAGATGGCCGCTCCTACGAGCAGTACTTC
cdr3_aa: CASSVDGRSYEQYF

clone_size: .
v_call: TRBV3-1/TRBV3-2
j_call: TRBJ1-1
d_call: TRBD1
cdr3_nt: TGTGCCAGCAGCCAAGAAACAGGGGGCTACACTGAAGCTTTCTTT
cdr3_aa: CASSQETGGYTEAFF

clone_size: .
v_call: TRBV7-2
j_call: TRBJ2-1
d_call: TRBD1
cdr3_nt: TGTGCCAGCAGCCCCGCCGGGACAGGGATTTCGTACAATGAGCAGTTCTTC
cdr3_aa: CASSPAGTGISYNEQFF

clone_size: .
v_call: TRBV9
j_call: TRBJ1-1
d_call: TRBD1
cdr3_nt: TGTGCCAGCAGCATTACAGGGGCCCCATGGAGCACTGAAGCTTTCTTT
cdr3_aa: CASSITGAPWSTEAFF

clone_size: .
v_call: TRBV28
j_call: TRBJ2-7
d_call: TRBD2
cdr3_nt: TGTGCCACCCAATTACTAGCGGGAATCTACGAGCAGTACTTC
cdr3_aa: CATQLLAGIYEQYF

clone_size: .
v_call: TRBV28
j_call: TRBJ2-7
d_call: .
cdr3_nt: TGTGCCAGCAGTACATCCGGGGGGCACCTCGGCGAGCAGTACTTC
cdr3_aa: CASSTSGGHLGEQYF

clone_size: once
v_call: TRBV7-9
j_call: TRBJ2-7
d_call: .
cdr3_nt: TGTGCCAGCAGCTTTGGGGGAGGCTCCTACGAGCAGTACTTC
cdr3_aa: CASSFGGGSYEQYF

clone_size: .
v_call: TRBV4-3
j_call: TRBJ2-6
d_call: .
cdr3_nt: TGCGCCAGCAGCCAAGAGGGGGCGTGGGGCGGGGCCAACGTCCTGACTTTC
cdr3_aa: CASSQEGAWGGANVLTF

clone_size: .
v_call: TRBV7-2
j_call: TRBJ2-7
d_call: .
cdr3_nt: TGTGCCAGCAGCTTCCGGCAGGGATCCCACGAGCAGTACTTC
cdr3_aa: CASSFRQGSHEQYF

clone_size: .
v_call: TRBV5-4
j_call: TRBJ1-6
d_call: .
cdr3_nt: TGTGCCAGCAGCTTGGCCGATTCACCCCTCCACTTT
cdr3_aa: CASSLADSPLHF

clone_size: .
v_call: TRBV19
j_call: TRBJ2-1
d_call: TRBD1
cdr3_nt: TGTGCCAGTAGTAGGGACAGGGTCTACAATGAGCAGTTCTTC
cdr3_aa: CASSRDRVYNEQFF

clone_size: once
v_call: TRBV6-2/TRBV6-3
j_call: TRBJ2-2
d_call: .
cdr3_nt: TGTGCCAGCAGTCCCCTGGGAGGGAACACCGGGGAGCTGTTTTTT
cdr3_aa: CASSPLGGNTGELFF

clone_size: .
v_call: TRBV6-6
j_call: TRBJ1-5
d_call: .
cdr3_nt: TGTGCCAGCAGTTACTCAACGGGTGTCTGGCAGCCCCAGCATTTT
cdr3_aa: CASSYSTGVWQPQHF

clone_size: .
v_call: TRBV7-2
j_call: TRBJ1-4
d_call: .
cdr3_nt: TGTGCCAGCAGCTTAAGAAACGGTGGTGAAAAACTGTTTTTT
cdr3_aa: CASSLRNGGEKLFF

clone_size: once
v_call: TRBV6-2/TRBV6-3
j_call: TRBJ2-1
d_call: .
cdr3_nt: TGTGCCAGCAGTAAGGTAGCGGTGACCTACAATGAGCAGTTCTTC
cdr3_aa: CASSKVAVTYNEQFF

clone_size: .
v_call: TRBV10-2
j_call: TRBJ1-3
d_call: TRBD1
cdr3_nt: TGCGCCAGCAGTGGGGGACAGTCCTCTGGAAACACCATATATTTT
cdr3_aa: CASSGGQSSGNTIYF

clone_size: .
v_call: TRBV4-2
j_call: TRBJ1-1
d_call: .
cdr3_nt: TGTGCCAGCAGCCAGACCGGGACATACAACACTGAAGCTTTCTTT
cdr3_aa: CASSQTGTYNTEAFF

clone_size: many
v_call: TRBV29-1
j_call: TRBJ2-2
d_call: .
cdr3_nt: TGCAGCGTTGATTGGCAGGGCAACACCGGGGAGCTGTTTTTT
cdr3_aa: CSVDWQGNTGELFF

clone_size: .
v_call: TRBV7-8
j_call: TRBJ2-2
d_call: TRBD2
cdr3_nt: TGTGCCAGCTGGGGACTAGCGGTCCCCGCGGCCGGGGAGCTGTTTTTT
cdr3_aa: CASWGLAVPAAGELFF

clone_size: .
v_call: TRBV29-1
j_call: TRBJ2-5
d_call: .
cdr3_nt: TGCAGCGGAGATTCTAGCTCCGTAGAGACCCAGTACTTC
cdr3_aa: CSGDSSSVETQYF

clone_size: .
v_call: TRBV24-1
j_call: TRBJ2-7
d_call: TRBD2
cdr3_nt: TGTGCCACCAGTGATACTAGCGAGACCTACGAGCAGTACTTC
cdr3_aa: CATSDTSETYEQYF

clone_size: .
v_call: TRBV4-1
j_call: TRBJ1-4
d_call: .
cdr3_nt: TGCGCCAGCAGCCACCCCGTCAGGGGCAAGAAGGGTGAAAAACTGTTTTTT
cdr3_aa: CASSHPVRGKKGEKLFF

clone_size: .
v_call: TRBV7-9
j_call: TRBJ1-1
d_call: .
cdr3_nt: TGTGCCAGCAGCCCGGGGTGGGGCACTGAAGCTTTCTTT
cdr3_aa: CASSPGWGTEAFF

clone_size: once
v_call: TRBV4-3
j_call: TRBJ1-3
d_call: TRBD1
cdr3_nt: TGCGCCAGCAGCCAAGACTCAACAGGGGACTCTGGAAACACCATATATTTT
cdr3_aa: CASSQDSTGDSGNTIYF

clone_size: .
v_call: TRBV28
j_call: TRBJ1-1
d_call: .
cdr3_nt: TGTGCCAGCACCGGTTTTACAGGGTTAGCTTTCTTT
cdr3_aa: CASTGFTGLAFF

clone_size: .
v_call: TRBV27
j_call: TRBJ1-1
d_call: TRBD1
cdr3_nt: TGTGCCAGCAGTTTAAGGGACAGGCGCACTGAAGCTTTCTTT
cdr3_aa: CASSLRDRRTEAFF

clone_size: .
v_call: TRBV19
j_call: TRBJ1-6
d_call: TRBD1
cdr3_nt: TGTGCCAGTAGTATCGACGGGACAGGGGCGCCACCCCTCCACTTT
cdr3_aa: CASSIDGTGAPPLHF